These 21 T cell receptor beta chains originate from one sample sequenced in a study of early T cells in non-severe SARS-CoV-2 infection. TCRdb fed the 5' RACE reads into MiXCR, producing one record per CDR3 protein. The sample shows approximately 98,000 distinct CDR3 sequences, about 12% of them seen only once. Sequencing was done on a sample of whole blood. Receptors originate from an adult who was a healthcare worker with PCR-confirmed SARS-CoV-2 infection or an uninfected control (not recorded which).

The gene calls are TRBV5-6 and TRBJ1-2; D perhaps matches TRBD1 (6 bases). The CDR3 is made up of 13 amino acids. Germline V gene sequence: CDR1 SGHDT, CDR2 YYEEEE. The germline V and J ends were trimmed by 0 bases and 8 bases, with 11 bases remaining between them. The CDR3 DNA reads TGTGCCAGCAGCTTGGTGGGGGGCACGGGCTACACCTTC. Residues: CASSLVGGTGYTF.

V usage is TRBV5-5 and J usage is TRBJ1-4; D remains unclear. Germline-derived CDR1 and CDR2 are SGHKS and YYEKEE (reference sequence). Between the trimmed V and J ends, which lost 0 bases and 0 bases, there was a span of 3 bases. This CDR3 is built from 14 residues. The CDR3 is CASSLATTNEKLFF. The DNA for the CDR3 is TGTGCCAGCAGCTTGGCCACAACTAATGAAAAACTGTTTTTT.

This clonotype was seen ten or more times. CDR3 sequence (DNA): TGTGCCAGCAGCGGGGACGTGGGGACGCAGCCCCAGCATTTT. Its protein is CASSGDVGTQPQHF. This chain connects TRBV9 to TRBJ1-5; tentative D call: TRBD1 (5 bases). The CDR3 runs 14 residues. Per germline, CDR1 SGDLS and CDR2 YYNGEE. Between the trimmed V and J ends, which lost 3 bases and 7 bases, there was a span of 14 bases.

This clonotype was seen many times. The chain has TRBV6-2 or TRBV6-3 and TRBJ1-2; D ambiguous. Germline CDR1 and CDR2: MNHEY and SVGEGT. Trimming pared 0 bases from V and 8 bases from J, leaving 7 bases between. The CDR3 spans 12 residues. CDR3 nucleotides: TGTGCCAGCAGTTACTCTAACGCGGGCTACACCTTC. Amino acids: CASSYSNAGYTF.

This clonotype came up many times. A junction boundary mismatches the germline segment, possibly from a read error. The V call is TRBV7-7, the J call TRBJ2-2; 10 nucleotides match TRBD2. CDR1 is SSHAT, CDR2 FNYEAQ, per germline (reference sequence). The CDR3 covers 16 residues. The CDR3 sequence: CASSSGLAANTGELFF. The CDR3 DNA is TGTGCTAGCAGCTCAGGACTAGCGGCAAACACCGGGGAGCTGTTTTTT.

This clonotype was seen ten or more times. This chain connects TRBV24-1 to TRBJ1-5, with D maybe TRBD1 (5 bases). Germline V gene lookup returns CDR1 KGHDR and CDR2 SFDVKD. Trimming took 7 bases from V and 1 from J, leaving 10 bases between them. The CDR3 length is 14 residues. The CDR3 spells CATRPGGSNQPQHF. DNA for the CDR3: TGTGCCACCAGGCCCGGGGGGAGCAATCAGCCCCAGCATTTT.

This clonotype has more than one count but fewer than ten. The gene calls are TRBV7-3 and TRBJ2-1; D is perhaps TRBD2 (5 bases). Deletions cut 5 bases from V and 9 bases from J, with 14 bases between. This CDR3 spans 13 amino acids. Per germline, CDR1 SGHTA and CDR2 FQGTGA. The DNA for the CDR3 is TGTGCCAGCAGCGACTTTATCCGGGGTGAGCAGTTCTTC. This gives the protein CASSDFIRGEQFF.

This clonotype was seen ten or more times. Relative to the germline gene, one junction end is altered; a read error may explain this. The V and J genes are TRBV5-1 and TRBJ2-3, with TRBD2 identical over 8 bases. The V gene's germline CDR1 is SGHRS and CDR2 YFSETQ. CDR3 length: 14 amino acids. Written as DNA, the CDR3 is TGCGCCAGCTCCAGCGGGGGACCCACAGACACGCAGTATTTT. It specifies CASSSGGPTDTQYF.

The J gene is TRBJ1-4, the V gene TRBV5-1; D gene ambiguous. Germline V gene sequence: CDR1 SGHRS, CDR2 YFSETQ. The germline V and J ends were trimmed by 5 bases and 8 bases, with 13 bases remaining between them. This CDR3 contains 13 residues. CDR3 residues: CASSSTPTEKLFF. The DNA of the CDR3 is TGCGCCAGCAGTTCGACACCGACCGAAAAACTGTTTTTT.

CDR3 DNA sequence: TGTGCCAGCAGCACCCTAGGGGGGACAGGCGAGCAGTACTTC. Translation: CASSTLGGTGEQYF. The genes are TRBV7-9 and TRBJ2-7, with 8 bases aligning to TRBD1. Germline V gene data show CDR1 as SEHNR and CDR2 as FQNEAQ (reference sequence). This CDR3 spans 14 amino acids. V gave up 5 bases and J gave up 6 bases; unmatched junction bases: 9.

This clonotype was counted ten times or more. The rearrangement links TRBV14 to TRBJ2-2; TRBD2 is a possible D gene (6 bases). The CDR3 has 15 amino acids. The V end was cut by 2 bases, the J end by 6 bases, with 13 bases between. CDR1 is SGHDN and CDR2 is FVKESK in the germline V gene. CDR3 sequence: CASSQKFSGAGELFF. CDR3 nucleotides: TGTGCCAGCAGCCAAAAATTTAGCGGCGCCGGGGAGCTGTTTTTT.

V usage is TRBV3-1 and J usage is TRBJ2-1; weak D call: TRBD2 (6 bases). CDR3 length: 16 amino acids. The V end was cut by 1 base, the J end by 0 bases, with 10 bases between. Germline V gives CDR1 LGHDT, CDR2 YNNKEL (reference sequence). CDR3 DNA sequence: TGTGCCAGCAGCCAAGCGGGCGGGACCTCCTACAATGAGCAGTTCTTC. The encoded protein is CASSQAGGTSYNEQFF.

This chain links TRBV5-5 with TRBJ2-7; D perhaps matches TRBD2 (6 bases). This CDR3 region has 15 residues. Germline-derived CDR1 and CDR2 are SGHKS and YYEKEE (reference sequence). V was cut by 2 bases and J by 2 bases, with 14 bases left in between. For the CDR3, the DNA is TGTGCCAGCAGCTTCGGAGGGGCAGAGACCTACGAGCAGTACTTC. This translates into CASSFGGAETYEQYF.

Ten or more counts support this clonotype. The chain is built from TRBV12-3 or TRBV12-4 and TRBJ2-3; D is uncertain. This CDR3 comprises 14 residues. V lost 7 bases, J lost 3 bases, and 14 bases lay in between. The CDR3, as DNA: TGTGCCAGCACCAAAAACCCGAGAACAGATACGCAGTATTTT. Translation: CASTKNPRTDTQYF.

This clonotype was picked up a small number of times. The CDR3 is CTTTENNYGYTF. For the CDR3, the DNA is TGCACCACGACAGAAAACAACTATGGCTACACCTTC. J is TRBJ1-2 and V is TRBV29-1, with D possibly being TRBD1 (5 bases). Germline values: CDR1 SQVTM, CDR2 ANQGSEA. CDR3 size: 12 residues. Supplemented by reference TRBV29-1 and TRBJ1-2, the full variable domain reads SAVISQKPSRDICQRGTSLTIQCQVDSQVTMMFWYRQQPGQSLTLIATANQGSEATYESGFVIDKFPISRPNLTFSTLTVSNMSPEDSSIYLCTTTENNYGYTFGSGTRLTVV.

This clonotype was seen a few times. This chain connects TRBV24-1 to TRBJ2-2; TRBD1 or TRBD2 may be the D gene (5 bases each). Germline values: CDR1 KGHDR, CDR2 SFDVKD. V gave up 0 bases and J gave up 6 bases, with 7 bases separating them. The CDR3 is made up of 14 amino acids. CDR3 sequence reads: CATSDLRGPGELFF. The CDR3 bases are TGTGCCACCAGTGATTTGCGGGGACCCGGGGAGCTGTTTTTT.

This sequence joins TRBV3-1 and TRBJ1-2; D remains ambiguous. The V and J ends lost 4 bases and 1 base respectively, with 7 bases between them. The CDR3 consists of 13 residues. The germline V gene encodes CDR1 LGHDT and CDR2 YNNKEL (reference sequence). This chain's CDR3 is CASSLTVNYGYTF. The CDR3, as DNA: TGTGCCAGCAGCCTGACGGTTAACTATGGCTACACCTTC.

This clonotype was recorded a few times. The chain carries TRBV5-1 and TRBJ1-1, with D unclear. Per the germline V gene, CDR1 is SGHRS and CDR2 is YFSETQ. The CDR3 runs 15 residues. Deletions cut 3 bases from V and 0 bases from J, with 12 bases between. The CDR3 loop is CASSSKGGMNTEAFF. The CDR3 region has the DNA TGCGCCAGCAGCTCAAAGGGAGGCATGAACACTGAAGCTTTCTTT. The full variable domain, its missing parts supplied by reference TRBV5-1 and TRBJ1-1, is KAGVTQTPRYLIKTRGQQVTLSCSPISGHRSVSWYQQTPGQGLQFLFEYFSETQRNKGNFPGRFSGRQFSNSRSEMNVSTLELGDSALYLCASSSKGGMNTEAFFGQGTRLTVV.

The J gene is TRBJ1-2, the V gene TRBV6-1; the D is unclear. The CDR3 has 11 residues. Per the germline V gene, CDR1 is MNHNS and CDR2 is SASEGT. V was clipped by 8 bases and J by 2 bases, with 6 bases between them. The CDR3 nucleotides are TGTGCCAGCCACATGAACTATGGCTACACCTTC. This codes for CASHMNYGYTF.

The genes are TRBV20-1 and TRBJ2-3; 7 bases agree with TRBD2. The CDR3 covers 17 residues. The germline CDR1 and CDR2 sequences are DFQATT and SNEGSKA (reference sequence). The V gene end was trimmed by 0 bases and the J gene end by 1 base; junction bases not matched to a gene: 10. The CDR3 DNA follows: TGCAGTGCTAGAGATCCTTGGGGAACTAGCGGCACAGATACGCAGTATTTT. Its protein is CSARDPWGTSGTDTQYF.

This clonotype appeared many times. The J gene is TRBJ1-1, the V gene TRBV4-1, with D hard to call. Trimming left V 1 base short and J 1 base short, with 16 bases between. The CDR3 runs 17 residues. The germline gives CDR1 MGHRA, CDR2 YSYEKL. The CDR3 reads CASSQASVAGSNTEAFF. The DNA of the CDR3 is TGCGCCAGCAGCCAAGCGTCTGTGGCAGGCTCGAACACTGAAGCTTTCTTT.